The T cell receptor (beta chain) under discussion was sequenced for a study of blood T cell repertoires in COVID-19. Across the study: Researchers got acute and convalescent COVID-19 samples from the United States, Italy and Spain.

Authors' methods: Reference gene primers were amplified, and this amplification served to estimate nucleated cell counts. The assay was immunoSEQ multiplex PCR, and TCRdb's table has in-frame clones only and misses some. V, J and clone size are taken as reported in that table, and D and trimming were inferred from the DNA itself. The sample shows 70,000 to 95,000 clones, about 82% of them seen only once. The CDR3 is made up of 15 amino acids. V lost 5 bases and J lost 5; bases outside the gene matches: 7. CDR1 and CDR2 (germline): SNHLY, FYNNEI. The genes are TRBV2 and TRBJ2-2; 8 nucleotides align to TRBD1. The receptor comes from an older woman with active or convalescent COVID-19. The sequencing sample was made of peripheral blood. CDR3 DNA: TGTGCCAGCAGTCGGACAGGGCCGGGGACCGGGGAGCTGTTTTTT. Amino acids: CASSRTGPGTGELFF.